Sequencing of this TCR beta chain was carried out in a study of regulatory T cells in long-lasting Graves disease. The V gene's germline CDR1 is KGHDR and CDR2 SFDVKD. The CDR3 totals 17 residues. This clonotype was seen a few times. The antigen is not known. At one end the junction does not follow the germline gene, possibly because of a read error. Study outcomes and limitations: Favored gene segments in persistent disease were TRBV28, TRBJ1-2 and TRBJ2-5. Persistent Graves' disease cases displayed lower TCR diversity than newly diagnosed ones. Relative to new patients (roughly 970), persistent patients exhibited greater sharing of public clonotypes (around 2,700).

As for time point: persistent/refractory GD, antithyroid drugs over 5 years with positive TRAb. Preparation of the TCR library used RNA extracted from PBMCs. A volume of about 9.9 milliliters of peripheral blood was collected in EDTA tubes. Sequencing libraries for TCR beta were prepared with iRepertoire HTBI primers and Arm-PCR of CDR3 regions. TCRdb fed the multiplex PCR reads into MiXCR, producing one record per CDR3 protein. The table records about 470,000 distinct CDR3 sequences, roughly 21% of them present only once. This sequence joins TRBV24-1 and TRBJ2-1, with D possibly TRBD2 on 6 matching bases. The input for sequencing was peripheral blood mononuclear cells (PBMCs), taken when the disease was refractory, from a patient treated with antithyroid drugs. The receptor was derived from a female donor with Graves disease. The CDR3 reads CAISDAGRFSSYNEQFF. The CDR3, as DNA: TGTGCCATCAGTGACGCGGGACGTTTCAGCTCCTACAATGAGCAGTTCTTC.